This T cell receptor beta chain comes out of a study of T cell changes during pregnancy in multiple sclerosis. TCRdb keeps only in-frame clones here, not all; method: immunoSEQ multiplex PCR. The sample contains tens of thousands of clones, 75% to 95% of which appear only once. This clone was recorded once. Trimming shortened V by 0 bases and J by 2 bases, and 23 bases separated the two germline ends. Per the germline V gene, CDR1 is GTSNPN and CDR2 is SVGIG (reference sequence). The CDR3 extends over 18 amino acids. This sequence joins TRBV30 and TRBJ2-7; D possibly corresponds to TRBD2 (5 bases). The clonotype originates from a female donor with multiple sclerosis, enrolled in a pregnancy study. Sequenced material: CD4+ T cells from peripheral blood mononuclear cells, taken in the second trimester of pregnancy. This CDR3 is CAWSVLSIAGSQTYEQYF. The CDR3 DNA reads TGTGCCTGGAGTGTACTTTCTATCGCGGGTTCCCAAACCTACGAGCAGTACTTC.